These 23 T cell receptor beta chains share one sample of origin, sequenced in a study of T-cell memory formation after mild COVID-19. TCRdb used MiXCR to reprocess the 5' RACE reads, holding one entry per CDR3 protein. The repertoire holds a few hundred thousand distinct CDR3 sequences, with around 30% as singletons. Sample: PBMCs or a T cell subset sorted from them (not recorded which). These receptors were collected from an adult woman who had mild COVID-19 (a few samples of this study predate the infection). Cell type and time point are not known.

There are a few counts of this clonotype. The V and J genes are TRBV5-1 and TRBJ2-7; TRBD1 is a possible D gene (7 bases). The V gene's germline CDR1 is SGHRS and CDR2 YFSETQ. Trimming cost V 4 bases and J 0 bases, with 20 bases left between them. The CDR3 is 17 residues long. The CDR3 region is CASSDRRGQRASYEQYF. CDR3 nucleotide sequence: TGCGCCAGCAGCGACCGGCGGGGACAGAGGGCCTCCTACGAGCAGTACTTC.

This clonotype was counted a few times. The chain carries TRBV5-1 and TRBJ2-5; 8 bases match TRBD1. V lost 2 bases and J lost 7; bases outside the gene matches: 13. Germline V gene sequence: CDR1 SGHRS, CDR2 YFSETQ. This CDR3 has 16 residues. The CDR3 loop reads CASSLITGTGSGTQYF. CDR3 nucleotides: TGCGCCAGCAGCTTAATAACCGGGACAGGTTCTGGGACCCAGTACTTC.

This rearrangement joins TRBV12-3 or TRBV12-4 to TRBJ1-1, with D possibly matching TRBD1 (5 bases). Trimming removed 6 bases at V and 2 bases at J, with 16 bases between. This CDR3 contains 15 residues. CDR3 amino acids: CASRQPRGLNTEAFF. DNA for the CDR3: TGTGCCAGCAGACAACCCCGGGGCCTCAACACTGAAGCTTTCTTT.

The gene calls are TRBV3-1 and TRBJ2-2; 8 bases align to TRBD2. The CDR3 spans 18 residues. V gave up 0 bases and J gave up 0 bases; unmatched junction bases: 6. From germline, CDR1 is LGHDT and CDR2 YNNKEL (reference sequence). This chain's CDR3 is CASSQDVTSVANTGELFF. DNA of the CDR3: TGTGCCAGCAGCCAAGATGTGACTAGCGTCGCGAACACCGGGGAGCTGTTTTTT. Filled out from reference TRBV3-1 and TRBJ2-2, the complete variable domain reads DTAVSQTPKYLVTQMGNDKSIKCEQNLGHDTMYWYKQDSKKFLKIMFSYNNKELIINETVPNRFSPKSPDKAHLNLHINSLELGDSAVYFCASSQDVTSVANTGELFFGEGSRLTVL.

This clonotype has a handful of counts. The rearrangement joins TRBV20-1 to TRBJ1-1, with a weak D call TRBD1 (5 bases). Germline V gene data show CDR1 as DFQATT and CDR2 as SNEGSKA (reference sequence). This CDR3 is built from 14 residues. V lost 0 bases to trimming and J lost 4 bases, with 12 bases between them. The CDR3: CSARDQRGLTEAFF. The CDR3 nucleotides read TGCAGTGCTAGAGATCAGAGGGGACTCACTGAAGCTTTCTTT.

This sequence joins TRBV7-6 and TRBJ2-7; the D gene is possibly TRBD2 (6 bases). The CDR3 totals 15 residues. The V end lost 1 base, the J end lost 3 bases, and 13 bases lay between the germline ends. The germline gives CDR1 SGHVS, CDR2 FNYEAQ. CDR3 residues: CASSLESSASYEQYF. The DNA of the CDR3 is TGTGCCAGCAGCTTAGAGTCTAGCGCCAGCTACGAGCAGTACTTC. Complete variable domain (other parts from reference TRBV7-6 and TRBJ2-7): GAGVSQSPRYKVTKRGQDVALRCDPISGHVSLYWYRQALGQGPEFLTYFNYEAQQDKSGLPNDRFSAERPEGSISTLTIQRTEQRDSAMYRCASSLESSASYEQYFGPGTRLTVT.

The chain couples TRBV20-1 to TRBJ2-6; TRBD1 agrees at 9 bases. The germline gives CDR1 DFQATT, CDR2 SNEGSKA (reference sequence). V shed 3 bases and J 0 bases; nucleotides not matched to a gene: 9. The CDR3 extends over 18 amino acids. Here the CDR3 reads CSASFAGQGHSGANVLTF. CDR3 bases: TGCAGTGCTAGTTTTGCGGGACAGGGCCACTCTGGGGCCAACGTCCTGACTTTC.

The V and J genes are TRBV6-5 and TRBJ2-5; D ambiguous. The CDR3 loop spans 15 amino acids. The germline CDR1 and CDR2 sequences are MNHEY and SVGAGI. The V and J ends lost 6 bases and 4 bases respectively, with 18 bases between them. CDR3 DNA sequence: TGTGCCAGCAGCCAGACGGACCCTCGGACAGAGACCCAGTACTTC. This encodes CASSQTDPRTETQYF.

The chain is built from TRBV2 and TRBJ2-5, with D tentatively TRBD1 or TRBD2 (6 bases each). CDR1 and CDR2 (germline): SNHLY, FYNNEI. V was cut by 7 bases and J by 5 bases, with 14 bases left in between. The CDR3 runs 13 residues. CDR3 sequence reads: CASNGGRGETQYF. The DNA of the CDR3 is TGTGCCAGCAATGGGGGCCGGGGGGAGACCCAGTACTTC.

The genes are TRBV24-1 and TRBJ2-1; D uncertain. There are 16 residues in the CDR3. CDR1 KGHDR and CDR2 SFDVKD come from the germline V gene. V dropped 2 bases and J dropped 10 bases, with 20 bases sitting between them. CDR3: CATSDSRAAGMVEQFF. The CDR3 coding sequence is TGTGCCACCAGTGATTCCCGGGCGGCCGGAATGGTCGAGCAGTTCTTC.

CDR3 coding DNA: TGCAGTGCTAGCCCAACTAGCGCTACGAACACCGGGGAGCTGTTTTTT. Translation: CSASPTSATNTGELFF. The chain has TRBV20-1 and TRBJ2-2, with 7 bases aligning to TRBD2. Germline loops: CDR1 DFQATT, CDR2 SNEGSKA (reference sequence). The CDR3 is 16 residues long. J gave up 0 bases and V 3 bases, and 7 bases lay outside the gene matches.

Written as DNA, the CDR3 is TGTGCCAGCAGTACCCCGGGACAGGGGAGTTCACCCCTCCACTTT. Its translation: CASSTPGQGSSPLHF. The chain recombines TRBV6-6 with TRBJ1-6; 10 bases match TRBD1. Germline lookup yields CDR1 MNHNY and CDR2 SVGAGI (reference sequence). The CDR3 covers 15 residues. The V segment lost 5 bases and the J segment 9 bases; nucleotides outside the gene matches: 7.

The chain links TRBV14 to TRBJ2-7, with unresolved D. CDR1 is SGHDN, CDR2 FVKESK, per germline. V was clipped by 0 bases and J by 0 bases, with 12 bases between them. This CDR3 has 16 amino acids. The CDR3 region is CASSQDYGPYSYEQYF. The CDR3 DNA is TGTGCCAGCAGCCAAGATTATGGGCCCTACTCCTACGAGCAGTACTTC.

The chain has TRBV3-1 and TRBJ2-7; 14 bases are a match to TRBD2. The ends lost 4 bases at V and 5 bases at J; junction bases unmatched: 7. CDR3 length: 16 residues. Germline CDR1 is LGHDT and CDR2 is YNNKEL (reference sequence). This CDR3 reads CASSLRTSGGRDEQYF. CDR3 DNA sequence: TGTGCCAGCAGCCTTCGGACTAGCGGGGGGAGGGACGAGCAGTACTTC.

The CDR3: CSARQVAGVETQYF. The CDR3, as DNA: TGCAGTGCTAGACAGGTAGCGGGGGTTGAGACCCAGTACTTC. The chain carries TRBV20-1 and TRBJ2-5; 9 positions agree with TRBD2. Germline assignment: CDR1 DFQATT and CDR2 SNEGSKA (reference sequence). The J segment lost 5 bases and the V segment lost 2 bases, leaving 6 bases of the junction unmatched. This CDR3 contains 14 residues.

Ten or more counts support this clonotype. The chain carries TRBV5-1 and TRBJ2-3, with D unclear. The CDR3 sequence is 12 residues long. Germline values: CDR1 SGHRS, CDR2 YFSETQ. The ends were cut back, 5 bases at V and 1 base at J, with 5 bases in the middle. The DNA for the CDR3 is TGCGCCAGCAGTATAGGCACAGATACGCAGTATTTT. Translation gives CASSIGTDTQYF.

A few counts support this clonotype. The chain employs TRBV6-2 or TRBV6-3 and TRBJ2-2; no definite D call. V was pared by 2 bases and J by 6 bases, with 4 bases between. The CDR3 extends over 12 amino acids. Germline CDR1 is MNHEY and CDR2 is SVGEGT. The CDR3: CASSYRAGELFF. The CDR3 DNA reads TGTGCCAGCAGTTACCGGGCCGGGGAGCTGTTTTTT.

CDR3 sequence: CASSLGTSPNEQFF. The CDR3 DNA reads as TGTGCCAGCAGCTTAGGCACTAGCCCAAATGAGCAGTTCTTC. V is TRBV7-9 and J is TRBJ2-1, with D tentatively TRBD2 (6 bases). The V gene's germline CDR1 is SEHNR and CDR2 FQNEAQ (reference sequence). The CDR3 length is 14 residues. Trimming shortened V by 1 base and J by 7 bases, and 11 bases separated the two germline ends.

The rearrangement uses TRBV7-9 and TRBJ1-2; D gene unclear. The CDR3 consists of 13 residues. V was clipped by 2 bases and J by 1 base, with 5 bases between them. Germline loops: CDR1 SEHNR, CDR2 FQNEAQ (reference sequence). In DNA, the CDR3 is TGTGCCAGCAGCTTATTGCTTAACTATGGCTACACCTTC. Translated, it gives CASSLLLNYGYTF.

The rearrangement joins TRBV7-8 to TRBJ2-3; weak D call: TRBD2 (5 bases). The CDR3 is 15 amino acids. Germline CDR1 and CDR2: SGHVS and FQNEAQ. V lost 2 bases to trimming and J lost 3 bases, with 12 bases between them. The CDR3 DNA reads as TGTGCCAGCAGCTTAAACGCGGGCGCTACAGATACGCAGTATTTT. This encodes CASSLNAGATDTQYF. Based on the CDR3 plus reference TRBV7-8 and TRBJ2-3, the full variable domain is GAGVSQSPRYKVAKRGQDVALRCDPISGHVSLFWYQQALGQGPEFLTYFQNEAQLDKSGLPSDRFFAERPEGSVSTLKIQRTQQEDSAVYLCASSLNAGATDTQYFGPGTRLTVL.

This chain joins TRBV24-1 and TRBJ2-1, with TRBD2 matching 8 bases. Germline V gene data show CDR1 as KGHDR and CDR2 as SFDVKD. The trim removed 4 bases at V and 12 bases at J, leaving 16 bases unmatched. The CDR3 runs to 16 residues. This CDR3 reads CATSEAQAGGTKGQFF. For the CDR3, the DNA is TGTGCCACCAGTGAAGCCCAGGCGGGGGGCACAAAAGGGCAGTTCTTC.

A few counts support this clonotype. V is TRBV29-1 and J is TRBJ1-2; D gene unclear. Trimming shortened V by 6 bases and J by 0 bases, and 17 bases separated the two germline ends. Germline loops: CDR1 SQVTM, CDR2 ANQGSEA. The CDR3 is made up of 15 amino acids. CDR3 DNA sequence: TGCAGCGTAACTGGCGGACGGCGATCTAACTATGGCTACACCTTC. The encoded protein is CSVTGGRRSNYGYTF. Combining the CDR3 with reference TRBV29-1 and TRBJ1-2 gives the whole variable domain SAVISQKPSRDICQRGTSLTIQCQVDSQVTMMFWYRQQPGQSLTLIATANQGSEATYESGFVIDKFPISRPNLTFSTLTVSNMSPEDSSIYLCSVTGGRRSNYGYTFGSGTRLTVV.

The V and J genes are TRBV7-9 and TRBJ1-2, with D maybe TRBD1 (5 bases). Trimming pared 8 bases from V and 4 bases from J, leaving 17 bases between. CDR3 length: 14 residues. The germline V gene has CDR1 SEHNR and CDR2 FQNEAQ (reference sequence). Written as DNA, the CDR3 is TGTGCCAGCGCCAAATCCTCGGGGGGCTATGGCTACACCTTC. Residues: CASAKSSGGYGYTF.